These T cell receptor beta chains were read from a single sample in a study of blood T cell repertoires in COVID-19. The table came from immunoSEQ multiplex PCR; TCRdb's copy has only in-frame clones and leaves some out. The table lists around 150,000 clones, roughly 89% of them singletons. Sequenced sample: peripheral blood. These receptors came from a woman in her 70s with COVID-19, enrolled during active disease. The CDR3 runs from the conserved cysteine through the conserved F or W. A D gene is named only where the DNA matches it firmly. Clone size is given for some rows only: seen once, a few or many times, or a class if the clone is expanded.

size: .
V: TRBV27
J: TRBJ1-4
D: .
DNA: TGTGCCAGCAGTTTAGGCGGTGGTTATAATGAAAAACTGTTTTTT
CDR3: CASSLGGGYNEKLFF

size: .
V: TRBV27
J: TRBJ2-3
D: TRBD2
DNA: TGTGCCAGCAGTTGGTTAGGGACTAGCGGGGGGGCCAGGACGCAGTATTTT
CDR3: CASSWLGTSGGARTQYF

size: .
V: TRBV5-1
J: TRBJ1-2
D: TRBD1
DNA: TGCGCCAGCAGCTCGGGACAGGGGAACTATGGCTACACCTTC
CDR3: CASSSGQGNYGYTF

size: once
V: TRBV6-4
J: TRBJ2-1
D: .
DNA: TGTGCCAGCAGGGATCCCAGAGGTGATTCCCCCCCTGAGGACAATGAGCAGTTCTTC
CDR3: CASRDPRGDSPPEDNEQFF

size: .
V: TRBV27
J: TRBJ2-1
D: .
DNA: TGTGCCAGCAGTCTCCCCCGGGACACTACCTACAATGAGCAGTTCTTC
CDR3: CASSLPRDTTYNEQFF

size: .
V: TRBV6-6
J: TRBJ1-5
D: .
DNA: TGTGCCAGCACCGACTTGGATCCCGATCAGCCCCAGCATTTT
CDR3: CASTDLDPDQPQHF

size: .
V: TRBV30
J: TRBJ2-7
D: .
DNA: TGTGCCTGGAGTGCCGGACGGGGACCCGGAGGGCCTAGCGAGCAGTACTTC
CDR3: CAWSAGRGPGGPSEQYF

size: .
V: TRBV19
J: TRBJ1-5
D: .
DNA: TGTGCCAGTAGTATATTGGCACCGAATAGCAATCAGCCCCAGCATTTT
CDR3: CASSILAPNSNQPQHF

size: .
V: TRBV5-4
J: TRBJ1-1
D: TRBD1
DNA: TGTGCCAGCAGCCCCAGGGACAGGGGGTTGAACACTGAAGCTTTCTTT
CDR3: CASSPRDRGLNTEAFF

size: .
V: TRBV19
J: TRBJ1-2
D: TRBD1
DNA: TGTGCCAGTAGCCTTCGACAGGGGGGGGACTATGGCTACACCTTC
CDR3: CASSLRQGGDYGYTF

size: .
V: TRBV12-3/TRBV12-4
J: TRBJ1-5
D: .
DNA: TGTGCCAGCAGTTCCGGGACACCTCAGCGCCAGCATTTT
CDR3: CASSSGTPQRQHF

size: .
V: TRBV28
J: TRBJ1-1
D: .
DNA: TGTGCCAGCAGTTTAAACGGAGGGCGCCGGACTGAAGCTTTCTTT
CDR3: CASSLNGGRRTEAFF

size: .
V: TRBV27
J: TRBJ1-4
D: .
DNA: TGTGCCAGCAGGGGGGCAGGGGTCGCTAATGAAAAACTGTTTTTT
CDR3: CASRGAGVANEKLFF

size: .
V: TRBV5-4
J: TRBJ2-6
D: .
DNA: TGTGCCAGCAGCTTGGATGTCGCTGGGGCCAACGTCCTGACTTTC
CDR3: CASSLDVAGANVLTF

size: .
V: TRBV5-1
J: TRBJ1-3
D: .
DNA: TGCGCCAGCAGCTTGGGGCCTGGAAACACCATATATTTT
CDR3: CASSLGPGNTIYF

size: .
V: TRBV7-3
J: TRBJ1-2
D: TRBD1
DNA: TGTGCCAGCAGCCCAACAGGGGAACGGTATGGCTACACCTTC
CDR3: CASSPTGERYGYTF

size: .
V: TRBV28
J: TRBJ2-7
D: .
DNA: TGTGCCAGCAGTTTATGGCAGGGGAGAAAAAACGAGCAGTACTTC
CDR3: CASSLWQGRKNEQYF

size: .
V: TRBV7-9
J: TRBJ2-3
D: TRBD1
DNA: TGTGCCAGCAGCGACGGGACAGCGGCCGGAAGAGAGTATTTT
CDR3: CASSDGTAAGREYF

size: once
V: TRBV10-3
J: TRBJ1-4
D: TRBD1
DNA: TGTGCCATCAGTGAAGGACAGGGGAGAAATGAAAAACTGTTTTTT
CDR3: CAISEGQGRNEKLFF

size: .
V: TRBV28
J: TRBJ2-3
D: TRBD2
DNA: TGTGCCAGCAGTGCAGGGGAGCGGGGGGGCACAGATACGCAGTATTTT
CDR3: CASSAGERGGTDTQYF

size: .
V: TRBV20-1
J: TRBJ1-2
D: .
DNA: TGCAGTGCTAGTCTCCAGTATGGCTACACCTTC
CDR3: CSASLQYGYTF

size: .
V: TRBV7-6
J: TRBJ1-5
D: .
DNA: TGTGCCAGCAGCTTAGCAGGGGTTGGACAGCCCCAGCATTTT
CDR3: CASSLAGVGQPQHF

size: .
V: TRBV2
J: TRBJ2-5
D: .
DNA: TGTGCCAGCCGACGGGACTCCCAAGAGACCCAGTACTTC
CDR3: CASRRDSQETQYF

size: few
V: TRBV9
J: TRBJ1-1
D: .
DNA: TGTGCCAGCAGCACAACCAGTTACAACACTGAAGCTTTCTTT
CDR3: CASSTTSYNTEAFF

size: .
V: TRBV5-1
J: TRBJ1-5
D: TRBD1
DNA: TGCGCCAGCAGCTTGTCAGGGGGCTCCAATCAGCCCCAGCATTTT
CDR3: CASSLSGGSNQPQHF

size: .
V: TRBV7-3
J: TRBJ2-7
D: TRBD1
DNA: TGTGCCAGCAGCCCCCGGGCAGGGGGCTACGAGCAGTACTTC
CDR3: CASSPRAGGYEQYF

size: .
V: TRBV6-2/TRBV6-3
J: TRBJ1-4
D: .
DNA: TGTGCCAGCAGCCGGACAACTGTAGGTGAAAAACTGTTTTTT
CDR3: CASSRTTVGEKLFF

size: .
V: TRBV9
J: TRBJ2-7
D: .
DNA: TGTGCCAGCAGCACAGGACCCGGCTACGAGCAGTACTTC
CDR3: CASSTGPGYEQYF

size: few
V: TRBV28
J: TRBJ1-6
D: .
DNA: TGTGCCAGCAACGACCCAGGGGACCCCTATAATTCACCCCTCCACTTT
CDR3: CASNDPGDPYNSPLHF

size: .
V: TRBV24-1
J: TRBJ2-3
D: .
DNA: TGTGCCACCAGTGATTTGTCCGGGGGACTCACAGATACGCAGTATTTT
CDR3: CATSDLSGGLTDTQYF

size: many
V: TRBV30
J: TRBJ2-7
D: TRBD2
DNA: TGTGCCTGGAGACCAGGCGGGAGGGGAGCCTACGAGCAGTACTTC
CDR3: CAWRPGGRGAYEQYF

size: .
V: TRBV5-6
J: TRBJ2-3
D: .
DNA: TGTGCCAGCAGCCTACCCGGTGCCACAGATACGCAGTATTTT
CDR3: CASSLPGATDTQYF

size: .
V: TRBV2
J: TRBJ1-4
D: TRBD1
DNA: TGTGCCAGCAGGACAGGGCCGACTAATGAAAAACTGTTTTTT
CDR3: CASRTGPTNEKLFF

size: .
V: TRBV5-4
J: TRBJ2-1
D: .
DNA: TGTGCCAGCAGCTTGAGATCCGGCAATGAGCAGTTCTTC
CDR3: CASSLRSGNEQFF

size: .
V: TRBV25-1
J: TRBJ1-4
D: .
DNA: TGTGCCAGCACCGATAGGGGGGGATCGGGTGAAAAACTGTTTTTT
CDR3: CASTDRGGSGEKLFF

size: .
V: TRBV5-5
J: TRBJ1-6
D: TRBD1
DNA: TGTGCCAGCAGCTTGGGGGTTCAGGGGGCTTCACCCCTCCACTTT
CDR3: CASSLGVQGASPLHF

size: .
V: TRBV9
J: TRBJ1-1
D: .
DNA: TGTGCCAGCAGCTTACAGGACAGGAACACTGAAGCTTTCTTT
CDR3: CASSLQDRNTEAFF

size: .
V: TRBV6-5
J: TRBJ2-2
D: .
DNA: TGTGCCAGCGGCATAGCATTCGACACCGGGGAGCTGTTTTTT
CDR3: CASGIAFDTGELFF

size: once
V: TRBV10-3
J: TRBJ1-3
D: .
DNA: TGTGCCATCAGTGCACTACCTGACTCTGGAAACACCATATATTTT
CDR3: CAISALPDSGNTIYF

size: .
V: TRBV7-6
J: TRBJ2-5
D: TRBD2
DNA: TGTGCCAGCAGTCGGCTTAGCGGGGGGGCCGGAGCGACCCAGTACTTC
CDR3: CASSRLSGGAGATQYF

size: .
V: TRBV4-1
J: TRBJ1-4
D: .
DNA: TGCGCCAGCAGCCAAGCGTGGCGCGCGGCAGATCAAGCAACTAATGAAAAACTGTTTTTT
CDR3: CASSQAWRAADQATNEKLFF

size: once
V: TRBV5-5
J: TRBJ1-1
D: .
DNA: TGTGCCAGCAGCTTAGATTGGGGCCTCCGGGGGGAGGCTTTCTTT
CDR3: CASSLDWGLRGEAFF

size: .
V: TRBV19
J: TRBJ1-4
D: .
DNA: TGTGCCAGTAGTATCGGGGGTACAGCTAATGAAAAACTGTTTTTT
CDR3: CASSIGGTANEKLFF

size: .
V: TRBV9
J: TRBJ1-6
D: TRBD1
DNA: TGTGCCAGCAGCGCACGACAGGGGGATAATTCACCCCTCCACTTT
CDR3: CASSARQGDNSPLHF